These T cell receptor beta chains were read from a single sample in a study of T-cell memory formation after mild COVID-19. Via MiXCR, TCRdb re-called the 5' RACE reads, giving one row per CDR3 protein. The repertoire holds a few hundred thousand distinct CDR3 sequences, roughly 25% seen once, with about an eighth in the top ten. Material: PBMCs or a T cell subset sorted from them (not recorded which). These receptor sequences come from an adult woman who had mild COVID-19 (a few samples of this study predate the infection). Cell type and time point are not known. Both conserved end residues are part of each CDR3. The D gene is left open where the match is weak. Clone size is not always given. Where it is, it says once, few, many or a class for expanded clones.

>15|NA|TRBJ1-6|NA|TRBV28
CASSSMSSYNSPLHF
TGTGCCAGCAGTTCTATGAGCTCCTATAATTCACCCCTCCACTTT
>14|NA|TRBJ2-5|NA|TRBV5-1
CASSPSGNRETQYF
TGCGCCAGCAGCCCGTCCGGCAATCGGGAGACCCAGTACTTC
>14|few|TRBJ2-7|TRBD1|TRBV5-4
CASSHTGASYEQYF
TGTGCCAGCAGCCACACAGGGGCCAGCTACGAGCAGTACTTC
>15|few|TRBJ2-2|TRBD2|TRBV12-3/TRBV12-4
CASSRTGGSAGELFF
TGTGCCAGCAGTCGGACGGGGGGGTCGGCCGGGGAGCTGTTTTTT
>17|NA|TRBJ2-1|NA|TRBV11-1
CASSLRQGNYENNEQFF
TGTGCCAGCAGCTTACGGCAGGGGAATTACGAAAACAATGAGCAGTTCTTC
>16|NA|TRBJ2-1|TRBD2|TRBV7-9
CASSLAGGGIYNEQFF
TGTGCCAGCAGCTTAGCTGGCGGGGGGATATACAATGAGCAGTTCTTC
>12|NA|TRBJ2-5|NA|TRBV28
CASRRGPETQYF
TGTGCCAGCAGGCGGGGTCCGGAGACCCAGTACTTC
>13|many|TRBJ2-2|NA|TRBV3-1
CASSQVGSGELFF
TGTGCCAGCAGCCAAGTGGGTTCCGGGGAGCTGTTTTTT
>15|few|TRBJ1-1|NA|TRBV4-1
CASSQPTERNTEAFF
TGCGCCAGCAGCCAGCCCACGGAACGAAACACTGAAGCTTTCTTT
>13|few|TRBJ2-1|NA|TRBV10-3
CAISETVLHEQFF
TGTGCCATCAGTGAGACCGTCCTCCATGAGCAGTTCTTC
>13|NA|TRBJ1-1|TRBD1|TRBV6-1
CASSRGTALEAFF
TGTGCCAGCAGCCGAGGGACAGCCCTTGAAGCTTTCTTT
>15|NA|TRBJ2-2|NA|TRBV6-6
CASSAGRRNTGELFF
TGTGCCAGCAGCGCGGGACGGAGGAACACCGGGGAGCTGTTTTTT
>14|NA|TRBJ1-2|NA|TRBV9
CASSVATGLYGYTF
TGTGCCAGCAGCGTAGCTACAGGGCTGTATGGCTACACCTTC
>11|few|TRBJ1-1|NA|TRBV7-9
CASSLDLRAFF
TGTGCCAGCAGCTTAGATCTCAGAGCTTTCTTT
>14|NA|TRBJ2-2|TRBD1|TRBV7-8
CASSPTGSTGELFF
TGTGCCAGCAGCCCGACAGGGTCCACCGGGGAGCTGTTTTTT
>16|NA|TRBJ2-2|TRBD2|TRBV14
CASSPSGGENTGELFF
TGTGCCAGCAGCCCTAGCGGGGGAGAGAACACCGGGGAGCTGTTTTTT
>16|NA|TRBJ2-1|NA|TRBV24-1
CATSDSTGTQIFEQFF
TGTGCCACCAGTGACTCAACCGGGACTCAAATCTTTGAGCAGTTCTTC
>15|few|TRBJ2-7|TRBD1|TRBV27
CASSSHRDRGYEQYF
TGTGCCAGCAGTTCGCACCGGGACAGGGGTTACGAGCAGTACTTC
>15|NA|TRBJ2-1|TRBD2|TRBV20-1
CSAIETSGGRREQFF
TGCAGTGCCATAGAGACTAGCGGGGGCAGGAGGGAGCAGTTCTTC
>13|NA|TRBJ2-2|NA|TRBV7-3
CASSPNSPGELFF
TGTGCCAGCAGCCCTAATAGCCCCGGGGAGCTGTTTTTT
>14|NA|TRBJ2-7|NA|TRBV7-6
CASSPRRGGEEQYF
TGTGCCAGCAGCCCTCGTAGGGGAGGCGAGGAGCAGTACTTC
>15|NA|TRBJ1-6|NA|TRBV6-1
CASSEVGRVNSPLHF
TGTGCCAGCAGTGAAGTCGGCAGGGTGAATTCACCCCTCCACTTT
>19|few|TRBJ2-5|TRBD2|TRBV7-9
CASSLGARSGGARVETQYF
TGTGCCAGCAGCTTAGGAGCCAGGAGCGGGGGGGCGAGAGTAGAGACCCAGTACTTC
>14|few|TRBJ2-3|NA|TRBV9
CASSVVTSTDTQYF
TGTGCCAGCAGCGTAGTAACTAGCACAGATACGCAGTATTTT
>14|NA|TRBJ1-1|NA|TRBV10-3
CAISESPEGTEAFF
TGTGCCATCAGTGAGTCACCGGAAGGCACTGAAGCTTTCTTT
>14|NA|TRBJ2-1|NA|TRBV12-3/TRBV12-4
CASSPPNNRNEQFF
TGTGCCAGCAGTCCACCGAATAACAGAAATGAGCAGTTCTTC
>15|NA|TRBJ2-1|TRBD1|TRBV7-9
CASSTPGQGLGEQFF
TGTGCCAGCAGCACCCCGGGACAGGGGCTCGGTGAGCAGTTCTTC
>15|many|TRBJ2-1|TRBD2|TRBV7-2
CASSLVLAGGGEQFF
TGTGCCAGCAGCTTAGTCCTAGCGGGGGGTGGTGAGCAGTTCTTC
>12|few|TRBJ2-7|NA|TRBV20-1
CSGEGHFHEQYF
TGCAGTGGTGAAGGGCACTTCCACGAGCAGTACTTC
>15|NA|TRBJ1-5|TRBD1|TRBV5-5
CASSPGDRVDQPQHF
TGTGCCAGCAGCCCCGGGGACAGGGTAGATCAGCCCCAGCATTTT
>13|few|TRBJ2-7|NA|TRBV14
CASSQGRIMEQYF
TGTGCCAGCAGCCAAGGGAGGATTATGGAGCAGTACTTC
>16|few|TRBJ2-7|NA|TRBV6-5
CASSSILLAATYEQYF
TGTGCCAGCAGTTCCATCCTCCTGGCGGCCACCTACGAGCAGTACTTC
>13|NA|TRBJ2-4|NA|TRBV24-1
CATSDPTLDIQYF
TGTGCCACCAGTGATCCGACCCTGGACATTCAGTACTTC
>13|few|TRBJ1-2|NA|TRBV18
CASSPAGRISYTF
TGTGCCAGCTCACCAGCAGGGCGGATTAGCTACACCTTC
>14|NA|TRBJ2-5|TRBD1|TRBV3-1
CASRPGTVQETQYF
TGTGCCAGCAGACCCGGGACAGTTCAAGAGACCCAGTACTTC
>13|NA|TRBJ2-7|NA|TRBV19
CASSRRGSDEQYF
TGTGCCAGTAGTAGGAGGGGCAGCGACGAGCAGTACTTC
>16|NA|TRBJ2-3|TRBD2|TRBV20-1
CSARVLTSGFTDTQYF
TGCAGTGCTAGAGTTCTGACTAGCGGGTTCACAGATACGCAGTATTTT
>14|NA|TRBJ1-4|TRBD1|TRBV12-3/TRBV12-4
CASSHGQGPEKLFF
TGTGCCAGCAGCCACGGACAGGGGCCTGAAAAACTGTTTTTT
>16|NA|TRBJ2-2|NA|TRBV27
CASSSREWANTGELFF
TGTGCCAGCAGTTCGAGGGAGTGGGCGAACACCGGGGAGCTGTTTTTT
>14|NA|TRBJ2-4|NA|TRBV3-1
CASSRQGGGGIQYF
TGTGCCAGCAGCCGCCAGGGAGGAGGGGGCATTCAGTACTTC
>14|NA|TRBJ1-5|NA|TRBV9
CASSVAGEGQPQHF
TGTGCCAGCAGCGTAGCTGGGGAGGGCCAGCCCCAGCATTTT
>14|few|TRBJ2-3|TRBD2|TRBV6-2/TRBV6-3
CASGSAGGADTQYF
TGTGCCAGCGGTTCTGCGGGAGGGGCAGATACGCAGTATTTT
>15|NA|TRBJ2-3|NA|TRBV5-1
CASSPGTTNTDTQYF
TGCGCCAGCAGCCCAGGGACGACGAACACAGATACGCAGTATTTT
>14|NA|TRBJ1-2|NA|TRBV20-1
CSAILPLINYGYTF
TGCAGTGCTATACTCCCGCTTATCAACTATGGCTACACCTTC
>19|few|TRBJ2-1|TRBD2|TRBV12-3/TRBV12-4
CASSLGTGGKTSGRNEQFF
TGTGCCAGCAGTTTAGGTACAGGGGGGAAGACTAGCGGGAGAAATGAGCAGTTCTTC
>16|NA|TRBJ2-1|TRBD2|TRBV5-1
CASSFVSGSGVNEQFF
TGCGCCAGCAGCTTCGTTAGCGGGAGTGGGGTCAATGAGCAGTTCTTC
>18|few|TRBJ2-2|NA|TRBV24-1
CATSDLPVGGQNTGELFF
TGTGCCACCAGTGATTTACCGGTGGGCGGGCAGAACACCGGGGAGCTGTTTTTT